These 15 T cell receptor beta chains came from one sample sequenced in a study of OX40 agonist ivuxolimab in advanced cancers. Sequencing was performed with immunoSEQ multiplex PCR; in TCRdb, only in-frame clones are kept and a portion is missing. The sample lists around 64,000 clones; 70% to 90% were seen once. The sequences come from CD4+ or CD8+ T cells sorted from blood, collected in a trial of the OX40 agonist ivuxolimab. All receptors come from an adult with an advanced solid tumor such as melanoma, head and neck, liver or kidney cancer.

The rearrangement joins TRBV5-1 to TRBJ1-3; 11 bases are shared with TRBD1. The CDR3 runs to 18 residues. Germline-derived CDR1 and CDR2 are SGHRS and YFSETQ. Trimming removed 3 bases from V and 0 bases from J; junction bases left unmatched: 8. The CDR3, as DNA: TGCGCCAGCAGCTATGGACAGGGGGCCCGAAGCTCTGGAAACACCATATATTTT. Translating gives CASSYGQGARSSGNTIYF.

The V and J genes are TRBV2 and TRBJ2-2; tentatively, D is TRBD1 (5 bases). Germline V CDR1 and CDR2: SNHLY, FYNNEI. V was cut by 6 bases and J by 6 bases, with 14 bases left in between. This CDR3 has 14 residues. The CDR3 spells CASRANQGSGELFF. CDR3 nucleotides: TGTGCCAGCAGAGCTAACCAGGGATCCGGGGAGCTGTTTTTT.

V gene TRBV9 combines with J gene TRBJ1-2, with a possible D match to TRBD1 (5 bases). The ends were cut back, 4 bases at V and 10 bases at J, with 23 bases in the middle. The V gene's germline CDR1 is SGDLS and CDR2 YYNGEE. There are 15 residues in the CDR3. The CDR3 bases are TGTGCCAGCAGCCCCCGACAGCTCCCCAGTGGAGACTACACCTTC. Encoded protein: CASSPRQLPSGDYTF.

The chain links TRBV30 to TRBJ2-5, with D unclear. This CDR3 has 14 residues. The germline V gene encodes CDR1 GTSNPN and CDR2 SVGIG (reference sequence). V was pared by 5 bases and J by 2 bases, with 15 bases between. The CDR3 reads CAWALPRLQETQYF. The CDR3 coding sequence is TGTGCCTGGGCCCTCCCGAGACTTCAAGAGACCCAGTACTTC.

V gene TRBV6-5 combines with J gene TRBJ2-5; 7 bases align to TRBD2. The assigned J gene may be wrong: the sequence end matches TRBJ2-7 better. Germline V gene lookup returns CDR1 MNHEY and CDR2 SVGAGI. The CDR3 runs 13 residues. CDR3 sequence: CASWEGSAYEQYF. The CDR3 DNA reads as TGTGCCAGCTGGGAGGGGTCAGCCTACGAGCAGTACTTC.

CDR3 amino acids: CASSRSDRGYEQYF. The CDR3 DNA reads TGTGCCAGCTCACGAAGTGATCGGGGTTACGAGCAGTACTTC. This chain connects TRBV18 to TRBJ2-7; a weak D match, TRBD2 (5 bases). The germline V gene has CDR1 KGHSH and CDR2 LQKENI. Trimming removed 4 bases from V and 4 bases from J, with 14 bases in between. The CDR3 is made up of 14 amino acids.

The chain uses TRBV5-1 and TRBJ2-3, with 16 bases aligning to TRBD2. Losses at the gene ends were 4 bases for V and 4 bases for J; bases not matched to a gene: 9. The CDR3 sequence is 18 residues long. In germline, CDR1 is SGHRS, CDR2 YFSETQ. This CDR3 reads CASSHGTSGRAGADTQYF. CDR3 nucleotide sequence: TGCGCCAGCAGCCATGGGACTAGCGGGAGGGCCGGGGCAGATACGCAGTATTTT. The whole variable domain, filled in from reference TRBV5-1 and TRBJ2-3, reads KAGVTQTPRYLIKTRGQQVTLSCSPISGHRSVSWYQQTPGQGLQFLFEYFSETQRNKGNFPGRFSGRQFSNSRSEMNVSTLELGDSALYLCASSHGTSGRAGADTQYFGPGTRLTVL.

The chain couples TRBV18 to TRBJ1-3; weak D call: TRBD1 (6 bases). The V and J ends lost 6 bases and 2 bases respectively, with 11 bases between them. The CDR3 contains 14 residues. Germline CDR1 KGHSH, CDR2 LQKENI. CDR3 protein: CASSEDRAGNTIYF. The CDR3 DNA reads TGTGCCAGCTCTGAGGACAGAGCTGGAAACACCATATATTTT. Filled out from reference TRBV18 and TRBJ1-3, the complete variable domain reads NAGVMQNPRHLVRRRGQEARLRCSPMKGHSHVYWYRQLPEEGLKFMVYLQKENIIDESGMPKERFSAEFPKEGPSILRIQQVVRGDSAAYFCASSEDRAGNTIYFGEGSWLTVV.

This sequence joins TRBV15 and TRBJ1-2; D not certain. V gave up 0 bases and J gave up 2 bases, with 13 bases separating them. The CDR3 loop spans 16 amino acids. Germline V lookup: CDR1 LNHNV, CDR2 YYDKDF (reference sequence). The CDR3 is CATSRDLGRTNYGYTF. The CDR3 coding sequence is TGTGCCACCAGCAGAGATCTCGGCAGAACGAACTATGGCTACACCTTC.

This chain links TRBV4-3 with TRBJ2-7, with no clear D. The V gene lost 0 bases and the J gene lost 6 bases, with 18 bases spanning the gap. The length of the CDR3 is 16 residues. Germline V lookup: CDR1 LGHNA, CDR2 YSLEER. CDR3 region: CASSQEWTGWFGEQYF. The CDR3 coding sequence is TGCGCCAGCAGCCAAGAGTGGACCGGGTGGTTTGGCGAGCAGTACTTC.

The V and J genes are TRBV7-2 and TRBJ1-2, with D possibly being TRBD1 (5 bases). This CDR3 spans 14 amino acids. The germline V gene has CDR1 SGHTA and CDR2 FQGNSA. Trimming shortened V by 5 bases and J by 8 bases, and 18 bases separated the two germline ends. CDR3 in amino acids: CASSLSDWGGGYTF. As DNA, the CDR3 is TGTGCCAGCAGCCTCTCCGATTGGGGCGGGGGCTACACCTTC.

This chain connects TRBV7-2 to TRBJ2-5, with 7 bases identical to TRBD2. V trimming: 1 base; J trimming: 2 bases; junction bases outside the gene matches: 4. This CDR3 region has 15 residues. Germline V lookup: CDR1 SGHTA, CDR2 FQGNSA. CDR3 amino acids: CASSLVRGIQETQYF. In nucleotides, the CDR3 is TGTGCCAGCAGCTTAGTGCGGGGGATTCAAGAGACCCAGTACTTC. The full variable domain, in which reference TRBV7-2 and TRBJ2-5 provide the parts outside the CDR3, is GAGVSQSPSNKVTEKGKDVELRCDPISGHTALYWYRQSLGQGLEFLIYFQGNSAPDKSGLPSDRFSAERTGGSVSTLTIQRTQQEDSAVYLCASSLVRGIQETQYFGPGTRLLVL.

This clone was picked up one time. CDR3 protein: CAISESQGITYEQYF. As DNA, the CDR3 is TGTGCCATCAGTGAGTCACAGGGGATTACCTACGAGCAGTACTTC. The gene calls are TRBV10-3 and TRBJ2-7, with 7 bases that match TRBD1. Germline assignment: CDR1 ENHRY and CDR2 SYGVKD. The V gene end was trimmed by 0 bases and the J gene end by 2 bases; junction bases not matched to a gene: 4. The CDR3 runs to 15 residues.

This clone counts as medium-sized. The rearrangement links TRBV7-9 to TRBJ2-3; D is uncertain. In germline, CDR1 is SEHNR, CDR2 FQNEAQ (reference sequence). V lost 4 bases, J lost 0 bases, and 2 bases lay in between. The CDR3 has 12 residues. CDR3 in amino acids: CASSWSTDTQYF. The CDR3 coding sequence is TGTGCCAGCAGCTGGAGCACAGATACGCAGTATTTT. Full variable domain (missing parts from reference TRBV7-9 and TRBJ2-3): DTGVSQNPRHKITKRGQNVTFRCDPISEHNRLYWYRQTLGQGPEFLTYFQNEAQLEKSRLLSDRFSAERPKGSFSTLEIQRTEQGDSAMYLCASSWSTDTQYFGPGTRLTVL.

The genes are TRBV7-2 and TRBJ2-3; 8 nucleotides line up with TRBD1. The V segment lost 5 bases and the J segment 0 bases; nucleotides outside the gene matches: 10. CDR3 length equals 17 residues. CDR1 SGHTA and CDR2 FQGNSA come from the germline V gene. In DNA form, the CDR3 reads TGTGCCAGCAGCCAACGGACAGGGAAAACTAGCACAGATACGCAGTATTTT. Translating it yields CASSQRTGKTSTDTQYF.